The 32 T cell receptor beta chains presented below share a single source sample, sequenced in a study of CD8 T cells in Susac syndrome (dated by TCRdb to between 2018 and 2021). The library was prepared using the immunoSEQ multiplex PCR assay. RNA was extracted using the RNeasy kit, and about 0.5 to 1 microgram was reverse transcribed with random hexamers. TCRdb reprocessing: public reads trimmed at Q25 with fastp, clones called with MiXCR, in-frame beta chains kept. Rows are unified per CDR3 protein, each entry keeping the most common DNA and genes. The sample table holds approximately 150,000 distinct CDR3 sequences, of which about 94% were seen once. Together, the top ten hold 0.12% to 0.15% of the sample. Sequences were obtained from CD4+ T cells from PBMCs. These TCRs come from a human donor in good health.

The chain couples TRBV18 to TRBJ2-3; TRBD2 aligns across 11 bases. V was clipped by 3 bases and J by 4 bases; unmatched bases: 3. CDR3 length: 15 residues. Germline loops: CDR1 KGHSH, CDR2 LQKENI. The CDR3 sequence: CASSPGLADADTQYF. For the CDR3, the DNA is TGTGCCAGCTCACCGGGACTAGCGGACGCAGATACGCAGTATTTT.

This rearrangement joins TRBV5-4 to TRBJ1-2; the D is unclear. The CDR3 has 13 residues. Deletions cut 0 bases from V and 4 bases from J, with 7 bases between. The germline V gene has CDR1 SGHNT and CDR2 YYREEE (reference sequence). CDR3 nucleotide sequence: TGTGCCAGCAGCTTGGAAGCGGTCTATGGCTACACCTTC. Translating it yields CASSLEAVYGYTF.

This rearrangement joins TRBV6-1 to TRBJ1-3, with 7 bases lining up with TRBD1. The V gene end was trimmed by 8 bases and the J gene end by 1 base; junction bases not matched to a gene: 8. Germline loops: CDR1 MNHNS, CDR2 SASEGT. This CDR3 is 15 amino acids long. CDR3 DNA: TGTGCCAGCTTCGTCGGGGACAGTTCTGGAAACACCATATATTTT. Encoded protein: CASFVGDSSGNTIYF.

The chain carries TRBV6-4 and TRBJ2-1, with 9 bases fitting TRBD2. The CDR3 is 16 amino acids. Germline trimming cut 2 bases from V and 7 bases from J; bases unmatched to any gene: 9. CDR1 is MRHNA, CDR2 SNTAGT, per germline. The CDR3 protein is CASSDNAGGTRNEQFF. The CDR3 DNA reads as TGTGCCAGCAGTGACAACGCGGGGGGGACTAGGAATGAGCAGTTCTTC.

The V and J genes are TRBV2 and TRBJ2-5; 8 bases match TRBD1. Trimming at V came to 6 bases and at J to 3 bases, leaving 6 bases not matched to a gene. CDR1 SNHLY and CDR2 FYNNEI come from the germline V gene. The CDR3 extends over 14 amino acids. The DNA of the CDR3 is TGTGCCAGCAGAAGGGAGACAGGGGAAGAGACCCAGTACTTC. Protein product: CASRRETGEETQYF.

This sequence joins TRBV7-2 and TRBJ1-2, with 7 bases identical to TRBD1. Germline V gives CDR1 SGHTA, CDR2 FQGNSA. The CDR3 runs to 15 residues. The J segment lost 8 bases and the V segment lost 1 base, leaving 10 bases of the junction unmatched. The CDR3 DNA is TGTGCCAGCAGCTTAGGGTTCCGACAGGGATTGGGCTACACCTTC. Its protein is CASSLGFRQGLGYTF.

This sequence joins TRBV9 and TRBJ1-4; D perhaps matches TRBD1 (6 bases). This CDR3 region has 15 residues. Germline lookup yields CDR1 SGDLS and CDR2 YYNGEE. Trimming pared 4 bases from V and 7 bases from J, leaving 17 bases between. In DNA, the CDR3 is TGTGCCAGCAGCCCCCGGGACAATCTAAGTGAAAAACTGTTTTTT. Translated, it gives CASSPRDNLSEKLFF.

The chain couples TRBV5-1 to TRBJ2-1, with 9 bases lining up with TRBD1. This CDR3 contains 16 residues. Germline V gives CDR1 SGHRS, CDR2 YFSETQ. Unmatched junction bases numbered 13, after V lost 4 bases and J lost 8 bases. CDR3 coding DNA: TGCGCCAGCAGCGCCGGACAGGGGTTCGGGGTCGATGAGCAGTTCTTC. This translates into CASSAGQGFGVDEQFF.

This clonotype appeared once. The rearrangement uses TRBV18 and TRBJ2-7; D gene unclear. V was clipped by 2 bases and J by 3 bases, with 11 bases between them. The CDR3 has 14 amino acids. The germline V gene encodes CDR1 KGHSH and CDR2 LQKENI. The CDR3 coding sequence is TGTGCCAGCTCACCAGCATTCTCCGGCTACGAGCAGTACTTC. This sequence encodes CASSPAFSGYEQYF. Based on the CDR3 plus reference TRBV18 and TRBJ2-7, the full variable domain is NAGVMQNPRHLVRRRGQEARLRCSPMKGHSHVYWYRQLPEEGLKFMVYLQKENIIDESGMPKERFSAEFPKEGPSILRIQQVVRGDSAAYFCASSPAFSGYEQYFGPGTRLTVT.

J is TRBJ1-1 and V is TRBV11-2; D might be TRBD1 (6 bases). V was clipped by 1 base and J by 11 bases, with 17 bases between them. From germline, CDR1 is SGHAT and CDR2 FQNNGV. CDR3 length: 14 residues. The CDR3 sequence is CASSLGGGGPRAFF. In nucleotides, the CDR3 is TGTGCCAGCAGCTTAGGGGGCGGGGGCCCGAGGGCTTTCTTT.

This clonotype was found once. This CDR3 reads CASSKSGYYNEQFF. In nucleotides, the CDR3 is TGTGCCAGCAGCAAGAGCGGGTACTACAATGAGCAGTTCTTC. The chain carries TRBV21-1 and TRBJ2-1. TRBV21-1 is described as a pseudogene. The CDR3 totals 14 residues.

The chain couples TRBV7-6 to TRBJ2-1; D is possibly TRBD1 (6 bases). CDR1 and CDR2 (germline): SGHVS, FNYEAQ. The CDR3 has 15 amino acids. Trimming cost V 5 bases and J 8 bases, with 19 bases left between them. The CDR3 sequence: CASSRQVGADYEQFF. The CDR3 DNA sequence: TGTGCCAGCAGCCGGCAGGTGGGGGCTGATTATGAGCAGTTCTTC.

This clonotype appeared a single time. The V and J genes are TRBV7-3 and TRBJ2-1; a weak D match, TRBD1 (5 bases). Germline V gene lookup returns CDR1 SGHTA and CDR2 FQGTGA. This CDR3 is 15 amino acids long. The V end was cut by 5 bases, the J end by 4 bases, with 15 bases between. CDR3 sequence reads: CASSNPGSTYNEQFF. In DNA, the CDR3 is TGTGCCAGCAGCAATCCAGGGTCTACTTACAATGAGCAGTTCTTC.

This sequence joins TRBV12-3 or TRBV12-4 and TRBJ2-7; no clear D. The CDR3 is made up of 12 amino acids. V was clipped by 1 base and J by 6 bases, with 7 bases between them. DNA for the CDR3: TGTGCCAGCAGTTTAGGGCCCCGCGAGCAGTACTTC. Encoded protein: CASSLGPREQYF.

This rearrangement joins TRBV2 to TRBJ1-2; no definite D call. The CDR3 is made up of 11 amino acids. Trimming took 8 bases from V and 8 from J, leaving 12 bases between them. The germline gives CDR1 SNHLY, CDR2 FYNNEI. CDR3 DNA: TGTGCCAGCCGGGGAGAAGGCGGCTACACCTTC. Protein product: CASRGEGGYTF.

This chain uses TRBV6-2 or TRBV6-3 with TRBJ2-1; 11 bases match TRBD2. V dropped 6 bases and J dropped 0; count of bases not matched to a gene: 7. The CDR3 spans 17 residues. The germline CDR1 and CDR2 sequences are MNHEY and SVGEGT. The CDR3 reads CASSRSLAGGSYNEQFF. For the CDR3, the DNA is TGTGCCAGCAGCCGTTCCCTAGCGGGGGGCTCCTACAATGAGCAGTTCTTC.

V and J are TRBV4-2 and TRBJ2-3; the D gene is possibly TRBD1 (5 bases). CDR3 size: 16 residues. With 1 base removed from V and 2 bases from J, the gap between germline ends came to 13 bases. The germline V gene encodes CDR1 LGHNA and CDR2 YNFKEQ. CDR3 in DNA: TGTGCCAGCAGCCAAGGGGGCGACGAGATCACAGATACGCAGTATTTT. Its translation: CASSQGGDEITDTQYF.

This clonotype was picked up one time. This chain uses TRBV5-1 with TRBJ2-3; no definite D call. Germline V gene sequence: CDR1 SGHRS, CDR2 YFSETQ. Trimming stripped 4 bases from V and 6 bases from J, with 12 bases between. This CDR3 contains 13 residues. CDR3 sequence (DNA): TGCGCCAGCAGCCCACAACGAGGCGATACGCAGTATTTT. Protein: CASSPQRGDTQYF.

This chain connects TRBV6-5 to TRBJ1-2, with D hard to call. Trimming cost V 0 bases and J 4 bases, with 6 bases left between them. The CDR3 runs to 13 residues. From germline, CDR1 is MNHEY and CDR2 SVGAGI. This chain's CDR3 is CASSYSRTYGYTF. CDR3 sequence (DNA): TGTGCCAGCAGTTACTCAAGGACCTATGGCTACACCTTC.

J is TRBJ2-7 and V is TRBV2; D is unclear. V lost 2 bases and J 2 bases, leaving 4 bases between the germline ends. The CDR3 is 12 residues long. Germline V gene data show CDR1 as SNHLY and CDR2 as FYNNEI. The CDR3 region has the DNA TGTGCCAGCAGTGAATCGGCCTACGAGCAGTACTTC. Translating gives CASSESAYEQYF.

This clonotype was counted once. The chain links TRBV6-6 to TRBJ2-2; 9 positions match TRBD2. The V gene end was trimmed by 6 bases and the J gene end by 8 bases; junction bases not matched to a gene: 13. The V gene's germline CDR1 is MNHNY and CDR2 SVGAGI (reference sequence). The CDR3 totals 16 residues. In DNA form, the CDR3 reads TGTGCCAGCAGCCTCGGGACTAGCCTAAAGAGGGGGGAGCTGTTTTTT. The encoded protein is CASSLGTSLKRGELFF.

The V and J genes are TRBV6-5 and TRBJ1-1; the D gene is possibly TRBD1 (5 bases). Deletions cut 2 bases from V and 3 bases from J, with 16 bases between. The CDR3 consists of 16 residues. Germline V lookup: CDR1 MNHEY, CDR2 SVGAGI. The CDR3: CASSYVGGRVDTEAFF. Written as DNA, the CDR3 is TGTGCCAGCAGTTACGTCGGGGGGAGAGTGGACACTGAAGCTTTCTTT.

The gene calls are TRBV5-1 and TRBJ1-3, with a tentative D call TRBD1 (5 bases). The V end lost 4 bases, the J end lost 4 bases, and 12 bases lay between the germline ends. The CDR3 extends over 14 amino acids. The germline V gene has CDR1 SGHRS and CDR2 YFSETQ. The CDR3 DNA reads as TGCGCCAGCAGCATTGGGACGGCGGGAAACACCATATATTTT. It encodes CASSIGTAGNTIYF.

The J gene is TRBJ2-2, the V gene TRBV7-9, with D unclear. The CDR3 has 16 amino acids. Trimming removed 5 bases from V and 0 bases from J, with 13 bases in between. Germline loops: CDR1 SEHNR, CDR2 FQNEAQ (reference sequence). The chain's CDR3 is CASSLGAVANTGELFF. CDR3 sequence (DNA): TGTGCCAGCAGCCTAGGTGCAGTCGCGAACACCGGGGAGCTGTTTTTT. The full variable domain, rest sourced from reference TRBV7-9 and TRBJ2-2, is DTGVSQNPRHKITKRGQNVTFRCDPISEHNRLYWYRQTLGQGPEFLTYFQNEAQLEKSRLLSDRFSAERPKGSFSTLEIQRTEQGDSAMYLCASSLGAVANTGELFFGEGSRLTVL.

This sequence joins TRBV6-5 and TRBJ1-2; tentative D call: TRBD1 (5 bases). The germline gives CDR1 MNHEY, CDR2 SVGAGI. The CDR3 loop spans 15 amino acids. V was shortened by 5 bases and J by 2 bases, with 15 bases between the two germline ends. This CDR3 reads CASSGRENTNYGYTF. CDR3 bases: TGTGCCAGCAGTGGCAGGGAGAACACCAACTATGGCTACACCTTC.

The V call is TRBV24-1, the J call TRBJ1-1, with 8 bases fitting TRBD1. V gave up 3 bases and J gave up 4 bases; unmatched junction bases: 6. From germline, CDR1 is KGHDR and CDR2 SFDVKD. The CDR3 sequence is 15 residues long. CDR3 loop: CATSDPGQGSTEAFF. The CDR3 DNA reads as TGTGCCACCAGTGATCCAGGACAGGGCAGCACTGAAGCTTTCTTT.

The V and J genes are TRBV29-1 and TRBJ2-3; 9 nucleotides agree with TRBD1. The CDR3 is made up of 12 amino acids. Germline V gives CDR1 SQVTM, CDR2 ANQGSEA. The ends lost 6 bases at V and 6 bases at J; junction bases unmatched: 4. The DNA for the CDR3 is TGCAGCGTGGGACAGGGTGCCGATACGCAGTATTTT. It is translated as CSVGQGADTQYF.

This chain links TRBV28 with TRBJ2-7, with 12 bases matching TRBD1. CDR1 MDHEN and CDR2 SYDVKM come from the germline V gene. This CDR3 spans 15 amino acids. Losses at the gene ends were 5 bases for V and 4 bases for J; bases not matched to a gene: 6. CDR3 residues: CASSPAGQGAYEQYF. The CDR3 region has the DNA TGTGCCAGCAGTCCAGCGGGACAGGGGGCGTACGAGCAGTACTTC.

The chain couples TRBV20-1 to TRBJ2-4, with 8 bases identical to TRBD1. Per germline, CDR1 DFQATT and CDR2 SNEGSKA (reference sequence). This CDR3 is 15 amino acids long. V gave up 3 bases and J gave up 2 bases; unmatched junction bases: 6. The CDR3 region is CSASHRQGPKNIQYF. CDR3 in DNA: TGCAGTGCTAGCCATCGACAGGGGCCCAAAAACATTCAGTACTTC.

The chain links TRBV29-1 to TRBJ2-7, with a weak D call TRBD1 (5 bases). This CDR3 is 13 amino acids long. V lost 4 bases and J lost 0, with 10 bases in between. Germline CDR1 is SQVTM and CDR2 is ANQGSEA. CDR3 nucleotide sequence: TGCAGCGTTGCACTGGACAACTCCTACGAGCAGTACTTC. Residues: CSVALDNSYEQYF.

In its sample, this clonotype was seen once. The gene calls are TRBV7-3 and TRBJ2-6, with D unresolved. CDR1 and CDR2 from the germline V gene are SGHTA and FQGTGA. The CDR3 spans 15 residues. V lost 5 bases and J 4 bases, leaving 12 bases between the germline ends. The CDR3 sequence is CASSPDAAGANVLTF. The CDR3, as DNA: TGTGCCAGCAGCCCTGACGCGGCGGGGGCCAACGTCCTGACTTTC. Full variable domain (missing parts from reference TRBV7-3 and TRBJ2-6): GAGVSQTPSNKVTEKGKYVELRCDPISGHTALYWYRQSLGQGPEFLIYFQGTGAADDSGLPNDRFFAVRPEGSVSTLKIQRTERGDSAVYLCASSPDAAGANVLTFGAGSRLTVL.

The chain is built from TRBV4-1 and TRBJ2-2; tentatively, D is TRBD2 (6 bases). CDR1 MGHRA and CDR2 YSYEKL come from the germline V gene. The CDR3 length is 14 residues. The V end lost 6 bases, the J end lost 13 bases, and 21 bases lay between the germline ends. The CDR3: CASSPTLAGSALFF. DNA for the CDR3: TGCGCCAGCAGTCCCACCTTGGCGGGAAGTGCGCTGTTTTTT.